One and the same sample provided the 5 T cell receptor beta chains below, sequenced in a study of blood T cell repertoires in COVID-19. TCRdb keeps only in-frame clones here, not all; method: immunoSEQ multiplex PCR. Among over 400,000 clones listed, over 75% were seen once. The sample was peripheral blood. These receptors were taken from a human donor in a cohort sampled during active COVID-19.

V is TRBV2 and J is TRBJ1-2; D unclear. This CDR3 region has 16 residues. Trimming pared 1 base from V and 14 bases from J, leaving 26 bases between. Germline V gene sequence: CDR1 SNHLY, CDR2 FYNNEI. This chain's CDR3 is CASSEGGQGPSMGGTF. The CDR3 nucleotides read TGTGCCAGCAGTGAAGGAGGTCAAGGCCCCTCTATGGGAGGGACCTTC.

The chain couples TRBV15 to TRBJ2-7, with D tentatively TRBD1 (6 bases). CDR3 length equals 16 residues. The germline V and J ends were trimmed by 2 bases and 0 bases, with 14 bases remaining between them. Germline V gives CDR1 LNHNV, CDR2 YYDKDF (reference sequence). CDR3 DNA sequence: TGTGCCACCAGCAGAAAGAGGGACACCAACTCCTACGAGCAGTACTTC. It encodes CATSRKRDTNSYEQYF. Drawing the rest from reference TRBV15 and TRBJ2-7, the complete variable domain is DAMVIQNPRYQVTQFGKPVTLSCSQTLNHNVMYWYQQKSSQAPKLLFHYYDKDFNNEADTPDNFQSRRPNTSFCFLDIRSPGLGDTAMYLCATSRKRDTNSYEQYFGPGTRLTVT.

The V and J genes are TRBV5-1 and TRBJ2-3; D is ambiguous. The CDR3 contains 14 residues. Trimming took off 4 bases at V and 2 bases at J, with 11 bases between the two ends. CDR1 is SGHRS and CDR2 is YFSETQ in the germline V gene. The CDR3 here is CASSAAKPTDTQYF. CDR3 DNA sequence: TGCGCCAGCAGCGCGGCTAAACCCACAGATACGCAGTATTTT.

A word on this clone: Mismatch with germline at one junction end may stem from a read error. This chain joins TRBV7-7 and TRBJ2-1; 8 nucleotides line up with TRBD2. Germline lookup yields CDR1 SSHAT and CDR2 FNYEAQ (reference sequence). The CDR3 has 14 residues. CDR3 loop: CASSLAGRVNEQFF. CDR3 nucleotide sequence: TGTGCTAGCAGCTTAGCGGGGAGGGTAAATGAGCAGTTCTTC.

This clone was detected only once. The genes are TRBV5-4 and TRBJ1-1; D is unclear. Germline V lookup: CDR1 SGHNT, CDR2 YYREEE (reference sequence). V shed 4 bases and J shed 1 base, with 14 bases lying between them. The CDR3 is made up of 15 amino acids. CDR3 region: CASSPKSSANTEAFF. CDR3 bases: TGTGCCAGCAGCCCTAAGAGCTCCGCGAACACTGAAGCTTTCTTT.